The 15 T cell receptor beta chains below come from one sample, sequenced in a study of OX40 agonist ivuxolimab in advanced cancers. The protocol used for the library was the immunoSEQ multiplex PCR assay. TCRdb mirrors the immuneACCESS table, restricted to in-frame sequences. Some clones are absent from its copies; in checked studies, under half trace to an unresolved V gene, and the reason for the others is unknown. The sample data list approximately 58,000 clones, and approximately 79% of these were observed just once. The ten largest clones capture less than 2.5% of the sample. The material sequenced was CD4+ or CD8+ T cells sorted from blood, taken in a trial of the OX40 agonist ivuxolimab. The receptor set was obtained from an adult with an advanced solid tumor such as melanoma, head and neck, liver or kidney cancer.

The rearrangement uses TRBV23-1 and TRBJ1-1, with 11 bases fitting TRBD1. Being an ORF, TRBV23-1 has a function that is uncertain. The V and J ends lost 4 bases and 1 base, in that order; junction bases with no gene match: 8. The CDR3 runs to 17 residues. The CDR3 DNA sequence: TGCGCCAGCAGTCTCCCGAGGGACAGGGGGACGAACACTGAAGCTTTCTTT. Its translation: CASSLPRDRGTNTEAFF.

This rearrangement joins TRBV7-3 to TRBJ2-7; 7 bases match TRBD2. The CDR3 sequence is 13 residues long. The trim removed 5 bases at V and 3 bases at J, leaving 4 bases unmatched. Germline V CDR1 and CDR2: SGHTA, FQGTGA. CDR3 residues: CASSPGGGYEQYF. The DNA of the CDR3 is TGTGCCAGCAGCCCCGGCGGGGGCTACGAGCAGTACTTC.

The chain has TRBV29-1 and TRBJ2-4; 13 positions agree with TRBD2. This CDR3 spans 19 amino acids. From germline, CDR1 is SQVTM and CDR2 ANQGSEA. Unmatched junction bases numbered 12, after V lost 4 bases and J lost 0 bases. Here the CDR3 reads CSVVTGLAGFTLAKNIQYF. In nucleotides, the CDR3 is TGCAGCGTTGTCACGGGACTAGCGGGATTTACTCTAGCCAAAAACATTCAGTACTTC.

This rearrangement joins TRBV6-5 to TRBJ2-3; maybe TRBD1 (6 bases). Germline V gene sequence: CDR1 MNHEY, CDR2 SVGAGI. With 6 bases removed from V and 1 base from J, the gap between germline ends came to 14 bases. This CDR3 is built from 15 residues. This CDR3 is CASSQGGRRTDTQYF. CDR3 nucleotide sequence: TGTGCCAGCAGCCAAGGGGGACGGCGCACAGATACGCAGTATTTT.

This clone was observed a few times. The CDR3 region is CASRPDRGRDTQYF. CDR3 coding DNA: TGTGCCAGCAGACCTGACAGGGGGCGTGATACGCAGTATTTT. The genes are TRBV7-9 and TRBJ2-3; 10 bases fit TRBD1. The germline gives CDR1 SEHNR, CDR2 FQNEAQ (reference sequence). The CDR3 is 14 amino acids. The trim removed 6 bases at V and 6 bases at J, leaving 6 bases unmatched.

Here the CDR3 DNA reads TGTGCCAGCAGCGTAGCTGCCCAGCGGGGGTACCAAGAGACCCAGTACTTC. Translated, it gives CASSVAAQRGYQETQYF. The V call is TRBV9, the J call TRBJ2-5; 8 bases line up with TRBD2. The CDR3 covers 17 residues. Germline CDR1 SGDLS, CDR2 YYNGEE. Unmatched junction bases numbered 7, after V lost 0 bases and J lost 0 bases.

J is TRBJ2-7 and V is TRBV11-2; D remains ambiguous. Trimming removed 8 bases at V and 3 bases at J, with 8 bases between. There are 11 residues in the CDR3. Germline V gene lookup returns CDR1 SGHAT and CDR2 FQNNGV. CDR3 amino acids: CASSANYEQYF. The DNA of the CDR3 is TGTGCCAGCTCGGCTAACTACGAGCAGTACTTC.

The chain couples TRBV30 to TRBJ1-5; no reliable D call. Germline V lookup: CDR1 GTSNPN, CDR2 SVGIG (reference sequence). This CDR3 contains 14 residues. Trimming cost V 0 bases and J 6 bases, with 12 bases left between them. For the CDR3, the DNA is TGTGCCTGGAGTGTAAAGGGAACGGCTCAGCCCCAGCATTTT. Encoded protein: CAWSVKGTAQPQHF.

The gene calls are TRBV18 and TRBJ1-1; D uncertain. CDR1 and CDR2 (germline): KGHSH, LQKENI. V shed 6 bases and J shed 1 base, with 9 bases lying between them. The CDR3 is made up of 13 amino acids. CDR3 amino acids: CASSPLSNTEAFF. The CDR3 DNA follows: TGTGCCAGCTCCCCCTTATCGAACACTGAAGCTTTCTTT.

The chain couples TRBV7-9 to TRBJ2-7; 14 nucleotides align to TRBD2. The V segment lost 5 bases and the J segment 7 bases; nucleotides outside the gene matches: 13. Germline CDR1 is SEHNR and CDR2 is FQNEAQ (reference sequence). CDR3 length equals 17 residues. CDR3 sequence reads: CASSPLFAGTSGREQYF. In DNA, the CDR3 is TGTGCCAGCAGCCCACTCTTTGCCGGGACTAGCGGGAGAGAGCAGTACTTC.

The genes are TRBV2 and TRBJ2-1, with unresolved D. CDR3 length: 13 amino acids. Germline CDR1 and CDR2: SNHLY and FYNNEI. V was shortened by 8 bases and J by 8 bases, with 16 bases between the two germline ends. CDR3 in amino acids: CASGRALTDEQFF. The CDR3 DNA is TGTGCCAGCGGCCGGGCTCTCACCGATGAGCAGTTCTTC. Full variable domain (missing parts from reference TRBV2 and TRBJ2-1): EPEVTQTPSHQVTQMGQEVILRCVPISNHLYFYWYRQILGQKVEFLVSFYNNEISEKSEIFDDQFSVERPDGSNFTLKIRSTKLEDSAMYFCASGRALTDEQFFGPGTRLTVL.

This sequence joins TRBV7-6 and TRBJ2-2, with D tentatively TRBD1 or TRBD2 (5 bases each). CDR3 size: 18 residues. Per germline, CDR1 SGHVS and CDR2 FNYEAQ. Trimming took 1 base from V and 3 from J, leaving 18 bases between them. The CDR3 bases are TGTGCCAGCAGCTTAGGTTGGAGGAGACGGGACGACACCGGGGAGCTGTTTTTT. Protein product: CASSLGWRRRDDTGELFF.

This chain links TRBV20-1 with TRBJ2-5; no reliable D call. V was clipped by 6 bases and J by 2 bases, with 4 bases between them. From germline, CDR1 is DFQATT and CDR2 SNEGSKA (reference sequence). CDR3 size: 10 residues. CDR3: CSAQQETQYF. The DNA of the CDR3 is TGCAGTGCCCAACAAGAGACCCAGTACTTC.

J is TRBJ1-1 and V is TRBV5-4; 9 nucleotides match TRBD1. Losses at the gene ends were 4 bases for V and 1 base for J; bases not matched to a gene: 5. CDR3 length: 15 residues. In germline, CDR1 is SGHNT, CDR2 YYREEE (reference sequence). For the CDR3, the DNA is TGTGCCAGCAGCGGGGGGACAGGGAAGAACACTGAAGCTTTCTTT. It codes for CASSGGTGKNTEAFF.

The chain employs TRBV7-9 and TRBJ2-3, with D hard to call. The V and J ends lost 2 bases and 0 bases respectively, with 9 bases between them. The germline V gene encodes CDR1 SEHNR and CDR2 FQNEAQ (reference sequence). The CDR3 is 15 amino acids. The CDR3 bases are TGTGCCAGCAGCTTACACTCCGCTAGCACAGATACGCAGTATTTT. This translates into CASSLHSASTDTQYF.